These 9 T cell receptor beta chains were all obtained from the same sample, sequenced in a study of Ad26.COV2.S vaccination and SARS-CoV-2 variants. Here immunoSEQ multiplex PCR was the method, and the copy in TCRdb shows in-frame clones only, minus some. The sample carries fewer than 800,000 clones, around 92% recorded once. The sample's treatment: over 15 received Ad26.COV2.S at low or high dose, single or two shots; 5 received placebo; per-sample allocation not given. Specimen acquisition occurred on day 63 following the initial vaccine or placebo injection. Sequencing was performed on peripheral blood, taken in a trial of Ad26.COV2.S vaccine versus placebo. Receptor source: a person aged 18-65 years who received the Ad26.COV2.S COVID-19 vaccine or a placebo.

This clone appeared a single time. For the CDR3, the DNA is TGTGCCAGCAGCGACAGGAGCTCCTACAATGAGCAGTTCTTC. Amino acids: CASSDRSSYNEQFF. J is TRBJ2-1 and V is TRBV6-5, with D possibly TRBD1 on 6 matching bases. With 6 bases removed from V and 0 bases from J, the gap between germline ends came to 9 bases. Per germline, CDR1 MNHEY and CDR2 SVGAGI. CDR3 length: 14 residues.

CDR3 region: CASSGTGWQPQHF. CDR3 DNA sequence: TGTGCCAGCAGCGGGACAGGTTGGCAGCCCCAGCATTTT. The chain uses TRBV2 and TRBJ1-5; 8 bases agree with TRBD1. V gave up 6 bases and J gave up 7 bases; unmatched junction bases: 5. The CDR3 has 13 residues. CDR1 and CDR2 (germline): SNHLY, FYNNEI.

The rearrangement links TRBV5-1 to TRBJ2-3; D is undetermined. The germline CDR1 and CDR2 sequences are SGHRS and YFSETQ. The CDR3 length is 15 residues. Trimming pared 0 bases from V and 4 bases from J, leaving 12 bases between. DNA for the CDR3: TGCGCCAGCAGCTTGGAAGGGATGGGCGCAGATACGCAGTATTTT. Its protein is CASSLEGMGADTQYF.

The chain has TRBV6-6 and TRBJ1-5; D is ambiguous. Trimming pared 6 bases from V and 0 bases from J, leaving 3 bases between. Per germline, CDR1 MNHNY and CDR2 SVGAGI (reference sequence). The CDR3 totals 12 residues. CDR3 sequence: CASRNSNQPQHF. CDR3 DNA: TGTGCCAGCAGAAATAGCAATCAGCCCCAGCATTTT.

This rearrangement joins TRBV7-8 to TRBJ1-1; 7 bases are shared with TRBD1. Per the germline V gene, CDR1 is SGHVS and CDR2 is FQNEAQ. Trimming took 3 bases from V and 8 from J; bases not matched to a gene: 3. The CDR3 contains 12 residues. The DNA of the CDR3 is TGTGCCAGCAGCTTGTCACAGGGGGAAGCTTTCTTT. It encodes CASSLSQGEAFF.

V usage is TRBV20-1 and J usage is TRBJ1-5; a weak D match, TRBD1 (5 bases). Per the germline V gene, CDR1 is DFQATT and CDR2 is SNEGSKA (reference sequence). The CDR3 covers 13 residues. Trimming shortened V by 3 bases and J by 4 bases, and 10 bases separated the two germline ends. This CDR3 reads CSASGRGNQPQHF. For the CDR3, the DNA is TGCAGTGCTAGTGGACGGGGGAATCAGCCCCAGCATTTT.

The V gene is TRBV10-3, the J gene TRBJ1-1; TRBD1 is a possible D gene (5 bases). Trimming took 10 bases from V and 1 from J, leaving 16 bases between them. This CDR3 region has 14 residues. Germline loops: CDR1 ENHRY, CDR2 SYGVKD. The CDR3 spells CATTQEVKNTEAFF. CDR3 in DNA: TGTGCCACTACACAGGAGGTCAAGAACACTGAAGCTTTCTTT.

The rearrangement joins TRBV12-3 or TRBV12-4 to TRBJ1-2; D unresolved. V gave up 7 bases and J gave up 3 bases, with 12 bases separating them. CDR3 length: 13 residues. The CDR3 coding sequence is TGTGCCAGCACTAGGCAGGAACACTATGGCTACACCTTC. This translates into CASTRQEHYGYTF.

The CDR3, as DNA: TGTGCCAGCAGTCCACAGGACTATAATTCACCCCTCCACTTT. It is translated as CASSPQDYNSPLHF. J is TRBJ1-6 and V is TRBV6-5; TRBD1 might be the D (5 bases). Germline V gene data show CDR1 as MNHEY and CDR2 as SVGAGI. The CDR3 sequence is 14 residues long. The V end lost 5 bases, the J end lost 3 bases, and 8 bases lay between the germline ends.